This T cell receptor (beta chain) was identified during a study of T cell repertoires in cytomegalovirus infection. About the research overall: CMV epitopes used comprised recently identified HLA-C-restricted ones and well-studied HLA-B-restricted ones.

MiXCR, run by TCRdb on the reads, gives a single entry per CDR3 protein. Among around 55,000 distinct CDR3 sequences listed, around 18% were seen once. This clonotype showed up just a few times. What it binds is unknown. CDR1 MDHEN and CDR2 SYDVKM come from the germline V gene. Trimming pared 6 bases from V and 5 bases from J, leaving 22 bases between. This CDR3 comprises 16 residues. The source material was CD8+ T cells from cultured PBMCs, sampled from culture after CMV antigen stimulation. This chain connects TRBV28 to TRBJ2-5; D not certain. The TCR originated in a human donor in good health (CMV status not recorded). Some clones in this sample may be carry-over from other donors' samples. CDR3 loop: CASSSPRPSYRETQYF. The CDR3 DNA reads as TGTGCCAGCAGCTCCCCTCGTCCTAGTTACCGTGAGACCCAGTACTTC.